This TCR beta chain was sequenced during a study of cytomegalovirus exposure and HLA in healthy donors. Regarding the study as a whole: Per a later analysis, about 18,000 TCR beta sequences showed association with HLA alleles at 0.05 false discovery rate. Associated with cytomegalovirus, according to the listing, were some 150 TCR beta chains.

It was with 60 Vbeta and 13 Jbeta primers that the PCR ran. Clones were read by immunoSEQ multiplex PCR, and TCRdb kept only the in-frame ones, dropping some. The data show about 140,000 clones, with roughly 83% seen just once and more than 4% held by the top ten. Details on this clone: What it recognizes is unknown.

Samples came from healthy bone marrow donors. Sequencing used PBMCs. The receptor comes from a man in his forties in good health and CMV-seropositive.

This CDR3 is CACQDRVSSGANVLTF. The CDR3 DNA reads as TGTGCCTGCCAGGACAGGGTGAGCTCTGGGGCCAACGTCCTGACTTTC. The chain combines TRBV30 with TRBJ2-6; 8 bases align to TRBD1. The germline V gene has CDR1 GTSNPN and CDR2 SVGIG (reference sequence). The CDR3 has 16 amino acids. J lost 0 bases, V lost 6 bases, and 7 bases had no gene match.